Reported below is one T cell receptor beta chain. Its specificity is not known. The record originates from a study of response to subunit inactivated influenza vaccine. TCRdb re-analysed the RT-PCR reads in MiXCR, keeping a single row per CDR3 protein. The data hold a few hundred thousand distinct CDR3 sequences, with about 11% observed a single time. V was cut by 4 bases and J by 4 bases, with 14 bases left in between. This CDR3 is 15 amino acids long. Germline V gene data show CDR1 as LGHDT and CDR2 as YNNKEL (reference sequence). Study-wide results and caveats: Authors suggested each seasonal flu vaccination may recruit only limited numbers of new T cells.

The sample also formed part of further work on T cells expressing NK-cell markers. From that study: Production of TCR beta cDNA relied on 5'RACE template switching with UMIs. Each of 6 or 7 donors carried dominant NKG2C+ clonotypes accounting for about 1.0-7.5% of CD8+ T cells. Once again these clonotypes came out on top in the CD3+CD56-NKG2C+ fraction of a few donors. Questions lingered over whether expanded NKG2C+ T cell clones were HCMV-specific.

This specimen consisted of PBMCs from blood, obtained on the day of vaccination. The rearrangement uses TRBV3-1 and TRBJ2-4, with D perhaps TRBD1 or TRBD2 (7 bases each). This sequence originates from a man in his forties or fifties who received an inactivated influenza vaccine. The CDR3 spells CASSREGASKNIQYF. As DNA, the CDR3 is TGTGCCAGCAGCCGGGAGGGGGCTTCTAAAAACATTCAGTACTTC.